Below are 11 T cell receptor beta chains sequenced from a single sample in a study of vaccination effects on CD4 cells after COVID-19. Here immunoSEQ multiplex PCR was the method, and the copy in TCRdb shows in-frame clones only, minus some. The sample lists 64,000 or so clones, approximately 78% occurring once. For these TCRs, the target antigens are not known. Antigen-specific CD4+ T cells were first expanded with viral peptide pools by the ViraFEST assay and only then sequenced. Subsequent to roughly 9 days of culture, CD4+ T cells were isolated. Vaccination of participants consisted of two doses of either the BNT162b2 or mRNA-1273 vaccine. Here the sequenced sample was CD4+ T cells from PBMCs cultured with HCoV-OC43 spike peptides, taken after COVID-19 vaccination. Documented subset: HCoV-OC43 spike overlapping peptide pool stimulation. The origin of the receptors is a human donor who received a COVID-19 vaccine.

This chain connects TRBV6-1 to TRBJ1-3, with 7 bases fitting TRBD1. After removal of 0 bases from V and 4 bases from J, the junction contained 3 bases not matched to a gene. The length of the CDR3 is 15 residues. The germline gives CDR1 MNHNS, CDR2 SASEGT. CDR3 amino acids: CASSEAPGGGNTIYF. CDR3 nucleotide sequence: TGTGCCAGCAGTGAAGCGCCAGGGGGAGGAAACACCATATATTTT.

The chain employs TRBV5-1 and TRBJ2-1, with 12 bases lining up with TRBD2. Losses at the gene ends were 3 bases for V and 8 bases for J; bases not matched to a gene: 6. In germline, CDR1 is SGHRS, CDR2 YFSETQ. The CDR3 runs 15 residues. DNA of the CDR3: TGCGCCAGCAGCTACGCTAGCGGGGGGGCTTATGAGCAGTTCTTC. It yields the protein CASSYASGGAYEQFF.

This chain links TRBV19 with TRBJ2-5, with TRBD2 identical over 8 bases. Trimming at V came to 3 bases and at J to 5 bases, leaving 2 bases not matched to a gene. The CDR3 extends over 13 amino acids. Per germline, CDR1 LNHDA and CDR2 SQIVND (reference sequence). The CDR3 sequence: CASSIGRVETQYF. The CDR3 bases are TGTGCCAGTAGTATCGGGAGGGTGGAGACCCAGTACTTC.

On this clone: An end of the junction does not agree with germline; a read error may underlie this. The rearrangement uses TRBV19 and TRBJ1-4, with D perhaps matching TRBD1 (5 bases). Germline V gene lookup returns CDR1 LNHDA and CDR2 SQIVND (reference sequence). The CDR3 has 14 amino acids. CDR3: CASSLDSPNEKLFF. CDR3 coding DNA: TGTGCCAGTAGTTTAGACAGCCCCAATGAAAAACTGTTTTTT.

Sample share makes this clone medium-sized. The chain has TRBV7-2 and TRBJ2-5; 8 bases line up with TRBD2. This CDR3 is built from 14 residues. V lost 7 bases and J lost 5; bases outside the gene matches: 9. Looked up from germline, CDR1 is SGHTA and CDR2 is FQGNSA. CDR3 sequence reads: CASNLAGGLETQYF. DNA of the CDR3: TGTGCCAGCAACCTCGCGGGGGGCCTGGAGACCCAGTACTTC. Combining the CDR3 with reference TRBV7-2 and TRBJ2-5 gives the whole variable domain GAGVSQSPSNKVTEKGKDVELRCDPISGHTALYWYRQSLGQGLEFLIYFQGNSAPDKSGLPSDRFSAERTGGSVSTLTIQRTQQEDSAVYLCASNLAGGLETQYFGPGTRLLVL.

The rearrangement joins TRBV5-1 to TRBJ1-1, with TRBD1 identical over 7 bases. The CDR3 sequence is 15 residues long. J gave up 3 bases and V 5 bases, and 10 bases lay outside the gene matches. From germline, CDR1 is SGHRS and CDR2 YFSETQ. The CDR3 is CASRFTGDLYTEAFF. CDR3 bases: TGCGCCAGCAGATTTACAGGGGATTTGTACACTGAAGCTTTCTTT.

The genes are TRBV2 and TRBJ1-4; maybe TRBD1 (5 bases). Looked up from germline, CDR1 is SNHLY and CDR2 is FYNNEI. V was cut by 7 bases and J by 0 bases, with 9 bases left in between. This CDR3 has 14 amino acids. In DNA form, the CDR3 reads TGTGCCAGCACTTTGACAGCAACTAATGAAAAACTGTTTTTT. Amino acids: CASTLTATNEKLFF.

This clone has only one observation. This sequence joins TRBV18 and TRBJ1-4, with D possibly matching TRBD1 (6 bases). CDR3 length: 17 residues. Trimming shortened V by 3 bases and J by 0 bases, and 14 bases separated the two germline ends. Per the germline V gene, CDR1 is KGHSH and CDR2 is LQKENI. The CDR3 loop is CASSPQTGKATNEKLFF. The CDR3 nucleotides read TGTGCCAGCTCACCTCAGACAGGAAAAGCAACTAATGAAAAACTGTTTTTT.

The chain joins TRBV5-4 to TRBJ2-1; no clear D gene. The CDR3 is made up of 10 amino acids. The ends were cut back, 4 bases at V and 5 bases at J, with 1 base in the middle. CDR1 is SGHNT and CDR2 is YYREEE in the germline V gene (reference sequence). The CDR3 region has the DNA TGTGCCAGCAGCAACAATGAGCAGTTCTTC. It is translated as CASSNNEQFF. Looking up the rest from reference TRBV5-4 and TRBJ2-1 gives the full variable domain: ETGVTQSPTHLIKTRGQQVTLRCSSQSGHNTVSWYQQALGQGPQFIFQYYREEENGRGNFPPRFSGLQFPNYSSELNVNALELDDSALYLCASSNNEQFFGPGTRLTVL.

This chain links TRBV29-1 with TRBJ2-7, with D tentatively TRBD1 (6 bases). V dropped 7 bases and J dropped 5 bases, with 12 bases sitting between them. Germline assignment: CDR1 SQVTM and CDR2 ANQGSEA. CDR3 length equals 11 residues. The CDR3 DNA follows: TGCAGCGCTCGTCAGGGGAACGAGCAGTACGTC. It yields the protein CSARQGNEQYV.

The J gene is TRBJ2-5, the V gene TRBV2, with TRBD1 matching over 7 bases. This CDR3 is 13 amino acids long. Germline V gene lookup returns CDR1 SNHLY and CDR2 FYNNEI. The V gene end was trimmed by 6 bases and the J gene end by 5 bases; junction bases not matched to a gene: 6. CDR3 amino acids: CASRADRAETQYF. In DNA form, the CDR3 reads TGTGCCAGCAGGGCAGACAGGGCGGAGACCCAGTACTTC.